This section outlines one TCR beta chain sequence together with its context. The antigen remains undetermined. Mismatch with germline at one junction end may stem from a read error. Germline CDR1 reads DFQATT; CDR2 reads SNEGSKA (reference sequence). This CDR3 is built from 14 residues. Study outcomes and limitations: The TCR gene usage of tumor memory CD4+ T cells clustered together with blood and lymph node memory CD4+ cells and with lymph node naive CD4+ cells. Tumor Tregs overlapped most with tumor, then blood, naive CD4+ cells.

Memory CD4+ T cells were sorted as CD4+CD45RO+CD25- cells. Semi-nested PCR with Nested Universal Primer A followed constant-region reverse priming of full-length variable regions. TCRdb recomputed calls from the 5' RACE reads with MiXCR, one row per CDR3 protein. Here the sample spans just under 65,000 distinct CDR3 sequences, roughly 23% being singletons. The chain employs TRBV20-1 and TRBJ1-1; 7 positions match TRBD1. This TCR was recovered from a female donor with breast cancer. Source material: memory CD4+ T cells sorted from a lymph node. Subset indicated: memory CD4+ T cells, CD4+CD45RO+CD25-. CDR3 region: CSAGDDRVATEAFF. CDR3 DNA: TGTAGTGCTGGAGACGACAGGGTGGCAACTGAAGCTTTCTTT.